The clone carrying this TCR beta chain was counted once. Its antigen remains unidentified. This entry is derived from a study of cytomegalovirus exposure and HLA in healthy donors. About the study: The same platform was used for the approximately 110 validation repertoires and the roughly 720 first-cohort repertoires, a later analysis reported.

Overall study results and limits: In vitro checks showed that a few CMV-associated chains really do target CMV antigens.

TCRdb's copy holds only in-frame clones and misses some; the assay was immunoSEQ multiplex PCR. The data hold roughly 300,000 clones, with around 87% observed a single time. Germline CDR1 is SNHLY and CDR2 is FYNNEI. The CDR3 has 15 residues. The V and J ends lost 8 bases and 4 bases respectively, with 20 bases between them. The sequenced sample consisted of PBMCs. This receptor was identified in a woman aged 30 to 39 in good health and CMV-seropositive. The chain employs TRBV2 and TRBJ2-5; TRBD2 is a possible D gene (5 bases). The CDR3 here is CASHSDSSRGETQYF. DNA for the CDR3: TGTGCCAGCCACTCGGACTCATCTAGAGGAGAGACCCAGTACTTC. The full variable domain, rest sourced from reference TRBV2 and TRBJ2-5, is EPEVTQTPSHQVTQMGQEVILRCVPISNHLYFYWYRQILGQKVEFLVSFYNNEISEKSEIFDDQFSVERPDGSNFTLKIRSTKLEDSAMYFCASHSDSSRGETQYFGPGTRLLVL.